This T cell receptor (beta chain) stems from a study of blood T cell repertoires in COVID-19. Only in-frame clones appear in the TCRdb table, and some are missing; sequencing was by immunoSEQ multiplex PCR. Here the sample spans 77,000 or so clones, roughly four fifths being singletons. Germline V gene data show CDR1 as SGHRS and CDR2 as YFSETQ. V was shortened by 0 bases and J by 3 bases, with 7 bases between the two germline ends. There are 14 residues in the CDR3. This clone was detected only once. This TCR was recovered from a woman aged 55-69 years with acute or convalescent COVID-19. The sample consisted of peripheral blood. This chain links TRBV5-1 with TRBJ1-5; TRBD1 might be the D (6 bases). The CDR3 is CASSLGQVNQPQHF. CDR3 DNA sequence: TGCGCCAGCAGCTTGGGACAGGTCAATCAGCCCCAGCATTTT.